The entry below describes one TCR beta chain. MiXCR, applied by TCRdb to the 5' RACE reads, yields one record per CDR3 protein. The sample contains about 620,000 distinct CDR3 sequences, over 15% of which appear only once. This sample is drawn from a study of T-cell memory formation after mild COVID-19. The germline V gene encodes CDR1 MGHRA and CDR2 YSYEKL. The CDR3 consists of 14 residues. The germline V and J ends were trimmed by 3 bases and 2 bases, with 11 bases remaining between them. The sample comprised PBMCs or a T cell subset sorted from them (not recorded which). The chain recombines TRBV4-1 with TRBJ2-7, with D perhaps TRBD2 (6 bases). This TCR was sampled from an adult woman who had mild COVID-19 (a few samples of this study predate the infection). Cell type and time point are not known. CDR3 in amino acids: CASSQRDGPYEQYF. The CDR3 DNA sequence: TGCGCCAGCAGCCAGCGGGACGGCCCCTACGAGCAGTACTTC.